Presented here are 32 T cell receptor beta chains from one specimen sequenced in a study of blood T cell repertoires in COVID-19. Clones were sequenced by immunoSEQ multiplex PCR, and TCRdb holds only the in-frame ones, with some missing. The sample has roughly 270,000 clones, roughly 85% seen once. Material: peripheral blood. These receptors came from a man aged 50-60 years with active or convalescent COVID-19.

CDR3 region: CASSYLDRAYEQYF. The CDR3 nucleotides are TGTGCCAGCAGTTACCTGGACAGGGCCTACGAGCAGTACTTC. This sequence joins TRBV6-5 and TRBJ2-7; 8 bases map to TRBD1. The CDR3 loop spans 14 amino acids. The germline V gene encodes CDR1 MNHEY and CDR2 SVGAGI. V shed 2 bases and J 2 bases; nucleotides not matched to a gene: 2.

This rearrangement joins TRBV14 to TRBJ1-6, with D unclear. V was trimmed by 1 base and J by 9 bases, leaving 7 bases between them. Germline V CDR1 and CDR2: SGHDN, FVKESK. CDR3 length: 13 residues. The CDR3 protein is CASSQGSGSPLHF. DNA for the CDR3: TGTGCCAGCAGCCAAGGGTCCGGTTCACCCCTCCACTTT.

This rearrangement joins TRBV6-1 to TRBJ2-1; 10 bases match TRBD1. With V trimmed by 4 bases and J by 7 bases, 10 bases remained unmatched. The CDR3 sequence is 16 residues long. CDR1 is MNHNS and CDR2 is SASEGT in the germline V gene. The CDR3 sequence is CASSGSGTGDFNEQFF. The CDR3 DNA is TGTGCCAGCAGTGGGTCCGGGACAGGGGACTTTAATGAGCAGTTCTTC.

This sequence joins TRBV6-2 or TRBV6-3 and TRBJ2-2; perhaps TRBD2 as D (5 bases). V lost 4 bases to trimming and J lost 13 bases, with 13 bases between them. The germline CDR1 and CDR2 sequences are MNHEY and SVGEGT. The CDR3 runs to 12 residues. CDR3 coding DNA: TGTGCCAGCAGTTTACCGTCCCGGGGGCTGTTTTTT. Protein product: CASSLPSRGLFF.

This chain connects TRBV2 to TRBJ2-7; tentative D call: TRBD2 (5 bases). Looked up from germline, CDR1 is SNHLY and CDR2 is FYNNEI. Trimming took off 4 bases at V and 3 bases at J, with 7 bases between the two ends. This CDR3 spans 12 amino acids. The CDR3 DNA reads TGTGCCAGCAGTGGGACTGGCTACGAGCAGTACTTC. Encoded protein: CASSGTGYEQYF.

The chain has TRBV27 and TRBJ1-6; no reliable D call. This CDR3 is built from 13 residues. V was shortened by 3 bases and J by 7 bases, with 7 bases between the two germline ends. Germline V gene data show CDR1 as MNHEY and CDR2 as SMNVEV (reference sequence). The CDR3 bases are TGTGCCAGCAGTTTCAGAGGAAATTCACCCCTCCACTTT. It encodes CASSFRGNSPLHF.

The genes are TRBV5-6 and TRBJ2-1; TRBD2 agrees at 11 bases. The V segment lost 0 bases and the J segment 10 bases; nucleotides outside the gene matches: 12. The CDR3 consists of 17 residues. The V gene's germline CDR1 is SGHDT and CDR2 YYEEEE. CDR3: CASSLAKGLADPGEQFF. In nucleotides, the CDR3 is TGTGCCAGCAGCTTGGCTAAGGGACTAGCGGACCCAGGAGAGCAGTTCTTC.

The rearrangement links TRBV6-5 to TRBJ1-1; 10 bases match TRBD1. This CDR3 comprises 14 residues. Unmatched junction bases numbered 11, after V lost 6 bases and J lost 10 bases. Germline CDR1 is MNHEY and CDR2 is SVGAGI. The CDR3 protein is CASRRQGAPGRAFF. The CDR3 DNA sequence: TGTGCCAGCAGGCGACAGGGGGCACCCGGGAGAGCTTTCTTT.

This chain connects TRBV7-8 to TRBJ2-3, with TRBD2 matching over 8 bases. CDR3 length: 19 residues. J gave up 0 bases and V 1 base, and 12 bases lay outside the gene matches. Germline V CDR1 and CDR2: SGHVS, FQNEAQ. DNA for the CDR3: TGTGCCAGCAGCTTAGGTCGACTAGCGCGAAGACAAAGCACAGATACGCAGTATTTT. It codes for CASSLGRLARRQSTDTQYF. The full variable domain, its missing parts supplied by reference TRBV7-8 and TRBJ2-3, is GAGVSQSPRYKVAKRGQDVALRCDPISGHVSLFWYQQALGQGPEFLTYFQNEAQLDKSGLPSDRFFAERPEGSVSTLKIQRTQQEDSAVYLCASSLGRLARRQSTDTQYFGPGTRLTVL.

The rearrangement joins TRBV18 to TRBJ2-1, with TRBD2 matching over 16 bases. This CDR3 is 18 amino acids long. V dropped 1 base and J dropped 8; count of bases not matched to a gene: 8. Germline V gene sequence: CDR1 KGHSH, CDR2 LQKENI. The CDR3 region has the DNA TGTGCCAGCTCACCACGGGGACTAGCGGGAGGGAGAGTCGATGAGCAGTTCTTC. This sequence encodes CASSPRGLAGGRVDEQFF.

The rearrangement joins TRBV28 to TRBJ1-5, with TRBD1 identical over 7 bases. The V and J ends lost 10 bases and 7 bases, in that order; junction bases with no gene match: 7. Germline-derived CDR1 and CDR2 are MDHEN and SYDVKM. This CDR3 comprises 12 residues. The CDR3 loop reads CATGGIRQPQHF. DNA for the CDR3: TGTGCCACAGGGGGGATTAGGCAGCCCCAGCATTTT.

The chain uses TRBV29-1 and TRBJ2-7; the D is unclear. Trimming cost V 7 bases and J 3 bases, with 13 bases left between them. CDR1 SQVTM and CDR2 ANQGSEA come from the germline V gene. This CDR3 is built from 12 residues. The CDR3 loop is CSAMHGGYEQYF. The CDR3 DNA is TGCAGCGCCATGCACGGCGGCTACGAGCAGTACTTC.

CDR3 sequence reads: CATKTGSGANVLTF. The CDR3 DNA is TGTGCCACTAAGACAGGCTCCGGGGCCAACGTCCTGACTTTC. This chain joins TRBV19 and TRBJ2-6, with D possibly matching TRBD1 (6 bases). CDR1 and CDR2 from the germline V gene are LNHDA and SQIVND (reference sequence). The CDR3 sequence is 14 residues long. V was trimmed by 10 bases and J by 4 bases, leaving 14 bases between them.

The V gene is TRBV12-3 or TRBV12-4, the J gene TRBJ2-1; 9 nucleotides agree with TRBD2. There are 13 residues in the CDR3. With 5 bases clipped from V and 10 bases from J, the junction kept 6 bases outside the gene matches. CDR3 protein: CASSLGGREEQFF. The CDR3 nucleotides read TGTGCCAGCAGTCTGGGCGGGAGGGAAGAGCAGTTCTTC.

The chain links TRBV9 to TRBJ1-4; D not certain. Germline V gene sequence: CDR1 SGDLS, CDR2 YYNGEE. Trimming removed 2 bases from V and 0 bases from J, with 8 bases in between. This CDR3 comprises 15 residues. As DNA, the CDR3 is TGTGCCAGCAGCGTTACTATAGCAACTAATGAAAAACTGTTTTTT. Amino acid sequence: CASSVTIATNEKLFF.

The CDR3 reads CASSLRDRYGYTF. The CDR3 DNA reads as TGTGCCAGCAGTTTGAGGGACAGATATGGCTACACCTTC. V usage is TRBV28 and J usage is TRBJ1-2; TRBD1 agrees at 7 bases. CDR1 and CDR2 from the germline V gene are MDHEN and SYDVKM. V trimming: 3 bases; J trimming: 5 bases; junction bases outside the gene matches: 3. CDR3 length: 13 residues.

J is TRBJ1-3 and V is TRBV3-1 (or the pseudogene TRBV3-2); 10 nucleotides match TRBD1. There are 17 residues in the CDR3. V shed 5 bases, J shed 0 bases, and the junction held 7 bases outside the gene matches. Per the germline V gene, CDR1 is LGHDT and CDR2 is YNNKEL (reference sequence). The chain's CDR3 is CASSGTGEDHSGNTIYF. Written as DNA, the CDR3 is TGTGCCAGCAGCGGGACAGGGGAGGACCACTCTGGAAACACCATATATTTT.

The chain carries TRBV6-5 and TRBJ1-6, with unresolved D. The CDR3 has 13 amino acids. CDR1 and CDR2 (germline): MNHEY, SVGAGI. V dropped 8 bases and J dropped 4 bases, with 9 bases sitting between them. In DNA, the CDR3 is TGTGCCAGCGGCCGGGAGTATAATTCACCCCTCCACTTT. Amino acid sequence: CASGREYNSPLHF.

This chain joins TRBV30 and TRBJ2-7, with a weak D call TRBD2 (5 bases). CDR3 length: 13 amino acids. Trimming took off 0 bases at V and 6 bases at J, with 12 bases between the two ends. Germline values: CDR1 GTSNPN, CDR2 SVGIG (reference sequence). The CDR3 nucleotides read TGTGCCTGGAGTGTTCACGGGATGGGCGAGCAGTACTTC. Residues: CAWSVHGMGEQYF.

In this sample, this clone turned up a few times. The chain uses TRBV11-2 and TRBJ2-1; TRBD1 matches at 9 bases. This CDR3 is 15 amino acids long. Germline assignment: CDR1 SGHAT and CDR2 FQNNGV. The J segment lost 6 bases and the V segment lost 3 bases, leaving 6 bases of the junction unmatched. In nucleotides, the CDR3 is TGTGCCAGCAGCTTTGGGACAGGGTGGGGCAATGAGCAGTTCTTC. This encodes CASSFGTGWGNEQFF.

The DNA of the CDR3 is TGTGCCAGCAGTCCTCTACCCCCGAGCTCCTACGAGCAGTACTTC. Translated, it gives CASSPLPPSSYEQYF. The chain combines TRBV27 with TRBJ2-7; D remains unclear. The V end lost 5 bases, the J end lost 0 bases, and 14 bases lay between the germline ends. Germline V gives CDR1 MNHEY, CDR2 SMNVEV (reference sequence). CDR3 size: 15 residues.

The chain carries TRBV7-3 and TRBJ2-1; TRBD2 matches 7 bases. This CDR3 is 12 amino acids long. CDR1 and CDR2 from the germline V gene are SGHTA and FQGTGA. Losses at the gene ends were 4 bases for V and 11 bases for J; bases not matched to a gene: 5. Here the CDR3 DNA reads TGTGCCAGCAGCTCTAACAGCGGGAAGCAGTTCTTC. Translation: CASSSNSGKQFF.

J is TRBJ1-2 and V is TRBV7-9, with 8 bases fitting TRBD1. Germline V gene lookup returns CDR1 SEHNR and CDR2 FQNEAQ (reference sequence). Trimming removed 3 bases from V and 0 bases from J; junction bases left unmatched: 3. The CDR3 runs 15 residues. The CDR3 sequence: CASSFPDRANYGYTF. The DNA of the CDR3 is TGTGCCAGCAGCTTTCCGGACAGGGCTAACTATGGCTACACCTTC.

This rearrangement joins TRBV27 to TRBJ2-7; a possible D gene is TRBD1 (5 bases). In germline, CDR1 is MNHEY, CDR2 SMNVEV (reference sequence). The CDR3 has 14 amino acids. V lost 6 bases to trimming and J lost 3 bases, with 15 bases between them. The CDR3 DNA reads as TGTGCCAGCAGGCCCCCCACAGGCAACTACGAGCAGTACTTC. It codes for CASRPPTGNYEQYF.

The chain recombines TRBV28 with TRBJ1-3; TRBD1 matches 9 bases. J lost 3 bases, V lost 5 bases, and 5 bases had no gene match. This CDR3 is 15 amino acids long. Germline CDR1 MDHEN, CDR2 SYDVKM. CDR3 DNA: TGTGCCAGCAGTACAGGGGGCGGAAATGGAAACACCATATATTTT. Translating gives CASSTGGGNGNTIYF.

As regards this clone: The sample contains more than one DNA sequence encoding this CDR3. The chain has TRBV5-1 and TRBJ2-2; 10 positions agree with TRBD2. The CDR3 length is 16 residues. Germline values: CDR1 SGHRS, CDR2 YFSETQ. The V gene end was trimmed by 3 bases and the J gene end by 0 bases; junction bases not matched to a gene: 2. DNA of the CDR3: TGCGCCAGCAGCTACCTAGCGGGAGCGAACACCGGGGAGCTGTTTTTT. Translation: CASSYLAGANTGELFF.

The gene calls are TRBV19 and TRBJ1-5; no definite D call. The V end was cut by 11 bases, the J end by 2 bases, with 13 bases between. Looked up from germline, CDR1 is LNHDA and CDR2 is SQIVND (reference sequence). This CDR3 region has 13 residues. CDR3 nucleotides: TGTGCCGTGGGAGGGAGGGGCAATCAGCCCCAGCATTTT. Translation: CAVGGRGNQPQHF.

CDR3 sequence (DNA): TGTGCCAGATTCGAGCGGGAGGGAGTGAATGAGCAGTTCTTC. As protein: CARFEREGVNEQFF. This chain uses TRBV6-5 with TRBJ2-1; TRBD2 aligns across 10 bases. The CDR3 is 14 residues long. Per the germline V gene, CDR1 is MNHEY and CDR2 is SVGAGI. With V trimmed by 9 bases and J by 7 bases, 9 bases remained unmatched.

Only a few counts were recorded for this clone. The chain is built from TRBV6-1 and TRBJ1-5; D not resolved. The germline CDR1 and CDR2 sequences are MNHNS and SASEGT. The CDR3 consists of 16 residues. The V and J ends lost 4 bases and 3 bases respectively, with 16 bases between them. CDR3 nucleotide sequence: TGTGCCAGCAGTGGTCAGGTAACCCACCTCAATCAGCCCCAGCATTTT. Protein sequence: CASSGQVTHLNQPQHF.

The gene calls are TRBV19 and TRBJ1-1, with D perhaps TRBD1 (5 bases). This CDR3 spans 15 amino acids. Germline-derived CDR1 and CDR2 are LNHDA and SQIVND (reference sequence). Trimming took off 1 base at V and 1 base at J, with 10 bases between the two ends. In DNA form, the CDR3 reads TGTGCCAGTAGTATAGGGAGGGGTAGGAACACTGAAGCTTTCTTT. Amino acid sequence: CASSIGRGRNTEAFF.

The chain is built from TRBV7-9 and TRBJ1-4; D is ambiguous. Per the germline V gene, CDR1 is SEHNR and CDR2 is FQNEAQ (reference sequence). The CDR3 consists of 15 residues. The V and J ends lost 8 bases and 3 bases respectively, with 16 bases between them. The CDR3 DNA sequence: TGTGCCAGCCGCCCCCGGGGATCACCTAATGAAAAACTGTTTTTT. It is translated as CASRPRGSPNEKLFF. Drawing the rest from reference TRBV7-9 and TRBJ1-4, the complete variable domain is DTGVSQNPRHKITKRGQNVTFRCDPISEHNRLYWYRQTLGQGPEFLTYFQNEAQLEKSRLLSDRFSAERPKGSFSTLEIQRTEQGDSAMYLCASRPRGSPNEKLFFGSGTQLSVL.

The chain is built from TRBV2 and TRBJ1-1, with TRBD1 matching over 9 bases. Per the germline V gene, CDR1 is SNHLY and CDR2 is FYNNEI. V was pared by 6 bases and J by 2 bases, with 4 bases of the junction left unmatched. The CDR3 contains 14 residues. Here the CDR3 reads CASSPTGGNTEAFF. CDR3 nucleotides: TGTGCCAGCAGCCCGACAGGGGGTAACACTGAAGCTTTCTTT. Full variable domain (rest looked up from reference TRBV2 and TRBJ1-1): EPEVTQTPSHQVTQMGQEVILRCVPISNHLYFYWYRQILGQKVEFLVSFYNNEISEKSEIFDDQFSVERPDGSNFTLKIRSTKLEDSAMYFCASSPTGGNTEAFFGQGTRLTVV.